One and the same sample provided the 27 T cell receptor beta chains below, sequenced in a study of T cell responses to AZD1222 COVID-19 vaccine. Assay used: immunoSEQ multiplex PCR; TCRdb lists only in-frame clones, some missing. The sample records fewer than 150,000 clones, 70% to 90% being singletons. The sequencing used peripheral blood, collected on day 0 of AZD1222 vaccination. All receptors derive from an adult in good health.

This clone was seen a handful of times. The CDR3 DNA sequence: TGTGCCAGCAGCAAAGGTATTGAGCGGGAGGTAGATGAGCAGTTCTTC. Protein: CASSKGIEREVDEQFF. The V and J genes are TRBV21-1 and TRBJ2-1; TRBD2, the D gene given by the table, was not confirmed from the DNA. TRBV21-1 is tagged as a pseudogene. The CDR3 has 16 residues.

The chain combines TRBV19 with TRBJ1-5; TRBD1 might be the D (5 bases). Germline CDR1 LNHDA, CDR2 SQIVND (reference sequence). This CDR3 region has 15 residues. The ends were cut back, 3 bases at V and 1 base at J, with 10 bases in the middle. CDR3 coding DNA: TGTGCCAGTAGTATCTGGGGGACCAGCAATCAGCCCCAGCATTTT. Protein sequence: CASSIWGTSNQPQHF.

The chain combines TRBV5-4 with TRBJ2-5; 7 bases map to TRBD1. This CDR3 is built from 15 residues. Germline V gene sequence: CDR1 SGHNT, CDR2 YYREEE (reference sequence). With 0 bases clipped from V and 3 bases from J, the junction kept 5 bases outside the gene matches. The CDR3, as DNA: TGTGCCAGCAGCTTGGTGGCAGGGGGAGAAGAGACCCAGTACTTC. Its protein product is CASSLVAGGEETQYF.

The chain has TRBV7-3 and TRBJ2-2; the D is unclear. The germline CDR1 and CDR2 sequences are SGHTA and FQGTGA. The CDR3 contains 16 residues. Trimming took 0 bases from V and 0 from J, leaving 8 bases between them. CDR3 protein: CASSLTPGPNTGELFF. As DNA, the CDR3 is TGTGCCAGCAGCTTAACCCCGGGTCCGAACACCGGGGAGCTGTTTTTT.

V usage is TRBV3-1 (or the pseudogene TRBV3-2) and J usage is TRBJ1-6; the D gene is possibly TRBD1 (5 bases). The CDR3 spans 17 residues. V was cut by 7 bases and J by 7 bases, with 23 bases left in between. Per the germline V gene, CDR1 is LGHDT and CDR2 is YNNKEL (reference sequence). The CDR3 reads CASNFRERGQLNSPLHF. The CDR3 bases are TGTGCCAGCAATTTTAGGGAGCGCGGACAACTAAATTCACCCCTCCACTTT.

The chain has TRBV6-6 and TRBJ2-7, with TRBD2 matching 9 bases. The ends lost 6 bases at V and 1 base at J; junction bases unmatched: 4. Looked up from germline, CDR1 is MNHNY and CDR2 is SVGAGI (reference sequence). The CDR3 loop spans 14 amino acids. CDR3 DNA: TGTGCCAGCAGGTCTAGCGGGAAATCCTACGAGCAGTACTTC. It is translated as CASRSSGKSYEQYF.

The V gene is TRBV6-2 or TRBV6-3, the J gene TRBJ2-1; D perhaps matches TRBD2 (5 bases). V was trimmed by 6 bases and J by 3 bases, leaving 18 bases between them. Germline assignment: CDR1 MNHEY and CDR2 SVGEGT. The CDR3 is 16 amino acids. The chain's CDR3 is CASSYLPSGVYNEQFF. The CDR3 DNA reads TGTGCCAGCAGCTATCTCCCCTCCGGGGTCTACAATGAGCAGTTCTTC.

This sequence joins TRBV19 and TRBJ2-1; TRBD2 agrees at 13 bases. J was trimmed by 7 bases and V by 8 bases; bases with no gene match: 2. Germline V gene lookup returns CDR1 LNHDA and CDR2 SQIVND (reference sequence). The CDR3 has 13 amino acids. The CDR3 protein is CASSTSGRNEQFF. DNA of the CDR3: TGTGCCAGTTCGACTAGCGGGAGGAATGAGCAGTTCTTC.

There are a few counts of this clone. The chain employs TRBV14 and TRBJ1-3; D gene uncertain. V was pared by 6 bases and J by 1 base, with 4 bases between. Germline-derived CDR1 and CDR2 are SGHDN and FVKESK. CDR3 length: 12 amino acids. CDR3 residues: CASRLSGNTIYF. DNA of the CDR3: TGTGCCAGCAGACTATCTGGAAACACCATATATTTT.

V and J are TRBV6-5 and TRBJ1-1; no clear D. The V gene's germline CDR1 is MNHEY and CDR2 SVGAGI. This CDR3 is built from 13 residues. The CDR3 reads CAAARIGDTEAFF. DNA of the CDR3: TGTGCAGCCGCGAGAATCGGGGACACTGAAGCTTTCTTT.

The chain joins TRBV4-3 to TRBJ1-5; TRBD1 might be the D (5 bases). Germline V CDR1 and CDR2: LGHNA, YSLEER. V dropped 2 bases and J dropped 1 base, with 9 bases sitting between them. CDR3 size: 15 residues. This CDR3 reads CASSQWGLSNQPQHF. CDR3 DNA: TGCGCCAGCAGCCAATGGGGACTGAGCAATCAGCCCCAGCATTTT.

The rearrangement uses TRBV15 and TRBJ1-5; 7 bases agree with TRBD1. This CDR3 has 18 amino acids. Trimming at V came to 0 bases and at J to 0 bases, leaving 8 bases not matched to a gene. CDR1 is LNHNV, CDR2 YYDKDF, per germline (reference sequence). The chain's CDR3 is CATSRDRNRGLSNQPQHF. In nucleotides, the CDR3 is TGTGCCACCAGCAGAGATAGGAACAGGGGTCTTAGCAATCAGCCCCAGCATTTT.

V and J are TRBV5-1 and TRBJ2-5; no clear D gene. Trimming stripped 0 bases from V and 2 bases from J, with 11 bases between. The germline V gene encodes CDR1 SGHRS and CDR2 YFSETQ. This CDR3 contains 15 residues. The CDR3 nucleotides read TGCGCCAGCAGCTTGGTGCAGACCAGTCAAGAGACCCAGTACTTC. Translation: CASSLVQTSQETQYF.

This clone was recorded only once. The chain combines TRBV30 with TRBJ2-2; a possible D gene is TRBD1 (6 bases). The V gene lost 1 base and the J gene lost 7 bases, with 7 bases spanning the gap. The CDR3 length is 12 residues. Per the germline V gene, CDR1 is GTSNPN and CDR2 is SVGIG (reference sequence). The chain's CDR3 is CAWSAQGGELFF. For the CDR3, the DNA is TGTGCCTGGAGTGCACAGGGCGGGGAGCTGTTTTTT.

The chain joins TRBV4-2 to TRBJ1-4, with D possibly TRBD1 on 5 matching bases. CDR3 length equals 16 residues. V was clipped by 2 bases and J by 5 bases, with 15 bases between them. The germline V gene encodes CDR1 LGHNA and CDR2 YNFKEQ. The CDR3 region is CASSQLSRDFNEKLFF. The DNA of the CDR3 is TGTGCCAGCAGCCAATTATCCCGGGACTTCAATGAAAAACTGTTTTTT.

This chain joins TRBV9 and TRBJ2-6; D is perhaps TRBD1 (8 bases). The length of the CDR3 is 19 residues. The germline gives CDR1 SGDLS, CDR2 YYNGEE. Trimming pared 4 bases from V and 1 base from J, leaving 21 bases between. CDR3 DNA sequence: TGTGCCAGCAGCCCCCGGGGGGACAGGCTAAGTTCTGGGGCCAACGTCCTGACTTTC. Translating gives CASSPRGDRLSSGANVLTF.

The chain joins TRBV4-3 to TRBJ2-5; D possibly corresponds to TRBD1 (5 bases). Germline CDR1 LGHNA, CDR2 YSLEER. CDR3 length: 15 amino acids. Trimming left V 0 bases short and J 7 bases short, with 15 bases between. The CDR3 DNA is TGCGCCAGCAGCCAAGAGGCAGGGCTCGTCGGGACCCAGTACTTC. Its translation: CASSQEAGLVGTQYF.

This chain connects TRBV19 to TRBJ1-6, with D tentatively TRBD1 (5 bases). V was clipped by 9 bases and J by 0 bases, with 9 bases between them. The germline CDR1 and CDR2 sequences are LNHDA and SQIVND (reference sequence). The CDR3 has 14 amino acids. CDR3 in DNA: TGTGCCAGCCTAGACAGCTCCTATAATTCACCCCTCCACTTT. The encoded protein is CASLDSSYNSPLHF.

The V gene is TRBV6-1, the J gene TRBJ1-2; 9 bases align to TRBD1. With V trimmed by 0 bases and J by 7 bases, 9 bases remained unmatched. The germline V gene has CDR1 MNHNS and CDR2 SASEGT. The length of the CDR3 is 16 residues. In nucleotides, the CDR3 is TGTGCCAGCAGTGAAGCGCATTCACAGGGGGCCGGTGGCTACACCTTC. It translates to CASSEAHSQGAGGYTF.

The chain links TRBV6-5 to TRBJ1-3, with D possibly being TRBD1 (5 bases). Trimming removed 7 bases from V and 0 bases from J, with 10 bases in between. This CDR3 is 14 amino acids long. The V gene's germline CDR1 is MNHEY and CDR2 SVGAGI. CDR3 DNA: TGTGCCAGCACCTCGACAGCCTCTGGAAACACCATATATTTT. Translation gives CASTSTASGNTIYF.

CDR3 coding DNA: TGTGCCATCGCCGGGCGGGCGGGCACCGGGGAGCTGTTTTTT. Its protein product is CAIAGRAGTGELFF. The chain employs TRBV27 and TRBJ2-2; a possible D gene is TRBD2 (5 bases). The V end was cut by 10 bases, the J end by 4 bases, with 16 bases between. Per germline, CDR1 MNHEY and CDR2 SMNVEV (reference sequence). There are 14 residues in the CDR3.

The chain links TRBV7-2 to TRBJ1-3, with 10 bases aligning to TRBD1. Losses at the gene ends were 5 bases for V and 1 base for J; bases not matched to a gene: 5. Germline V gives CDR1 SGHTA, CDR2 FQGNSA. The length of the CDR3 is 16 residues. The chain's CDR3 is CASSGPGQGSGNTIYF. In DNA form, the CDR3 reads TGTGCCAGCAGCGGGCCGGGACAGGGGTCTGGAAACACCATATATTTT.

The sample holds one count of this clone. CDR3 in amino acids: CATQGRGGSFYGYTF. Here the CDR3 DNA reads TGTGCCACCCAGGGGCGGGGCGGGTCTTTCTATGGCTACACCTTC. The chain carries TRBV6-5 and TRBJ1-2; weak D call: TRBD1 (6 bases). The CDR3 totals 15 residues. Germline CDR1 reads MNHEY; CDR2 reads SVGAGI. V was shortened by 10 bases and J by 4 bases, with 22 bases between the two germline ends.

J is TRBJ2-7 and V is TRBV6-5; 9 nucleotides line up with TRBD1. This CDR3 spans 14 amino acids. CDR1 MNHEY and CDR2 SVGAGI come from the germline V gene. V lost 7 bases and J lost 4; bases outside the gene matches: 8. CDR3 nucleotides: TGTGCCAGCAAGCGGGACAGGGTTTTATACGAGCAGTACTTC. It specifies CASKRDRVLYEQYF.

This rearrangement joins TRBV29-1 to TRBJ2-7; no firm D call. CDR3 length equals 14 residues. Trimming took 4 bases from V and 0 from J, leaving 13 bases between them. Germline CDR1 is SQVTM and CDR2 is ANQGSEA. As DNA, the CDR3 is TGCAGCGTTGTGGGCATATCCTACTCCTACGAGCAGTACTTC. It yields the protein CSVVGISYSYEQYF.

This sequence joins TRBV4-2 and TRBJ1-5; D unclear. Trimming pared 1 base from V and 0 bases from J, leaving 13 bases between. From germline, CDR1 is LGHNA and CDR2 YNFKEQ. This CDR3 comprises 17 residues. CDR3 in DNA: TGTGCCAGCAGCCAAGTTTTTGGAGCTGATAGCAATCAGCCCCAGCATTTT. It translates to CASSQVFGADSNQPQHF.

The V and J genes are TRBV4-3 and TRBJ1-6; perhaps TRBD1 as D (5 bases). The CDR3 covers 15 residues. Germline V lookup: CDR1 LGHNA, CDR2 YSLEER. Trimming left V 2 bases short and J 10 bases short, with 15 bases between. The CDR3 DNA reads as TGCGCCAGCAGCCAATATGTGGCAGGGAGGTCACCCCTCCACTTT. Translating it yields CASSQYVAGRSPLHF.